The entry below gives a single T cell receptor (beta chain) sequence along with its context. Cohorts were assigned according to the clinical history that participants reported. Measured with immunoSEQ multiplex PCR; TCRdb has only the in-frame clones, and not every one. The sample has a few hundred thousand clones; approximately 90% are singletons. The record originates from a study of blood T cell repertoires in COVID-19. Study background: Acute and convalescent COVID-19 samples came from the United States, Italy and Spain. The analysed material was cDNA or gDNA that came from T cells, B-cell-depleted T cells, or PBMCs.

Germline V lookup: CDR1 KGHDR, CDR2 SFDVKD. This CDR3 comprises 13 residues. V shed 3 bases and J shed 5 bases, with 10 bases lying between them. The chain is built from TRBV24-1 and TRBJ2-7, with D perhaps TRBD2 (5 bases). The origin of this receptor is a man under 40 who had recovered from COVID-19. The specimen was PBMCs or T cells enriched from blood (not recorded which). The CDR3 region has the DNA TGTGCCACCAGTGATGGAGCGCGGGACGAGCAGTACTTC. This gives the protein CATSDGARDEQYF.